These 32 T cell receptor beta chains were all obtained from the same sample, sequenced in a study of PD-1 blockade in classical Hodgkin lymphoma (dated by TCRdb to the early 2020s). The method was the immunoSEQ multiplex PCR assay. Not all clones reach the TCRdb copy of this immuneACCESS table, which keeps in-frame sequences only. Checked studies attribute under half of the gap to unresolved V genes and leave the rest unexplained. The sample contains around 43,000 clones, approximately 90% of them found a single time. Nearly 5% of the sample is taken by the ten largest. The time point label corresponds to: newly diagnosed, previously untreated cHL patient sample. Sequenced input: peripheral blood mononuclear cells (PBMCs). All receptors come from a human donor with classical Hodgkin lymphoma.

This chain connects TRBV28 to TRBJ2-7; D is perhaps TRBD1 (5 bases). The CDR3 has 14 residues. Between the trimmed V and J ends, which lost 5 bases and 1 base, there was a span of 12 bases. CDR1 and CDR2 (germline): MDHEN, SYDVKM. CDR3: CASSPRVLSYEQYF. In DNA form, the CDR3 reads TGTGCCAGCAGTCCCAGGGTCCTATCCTACGAGCAGTACTTC.

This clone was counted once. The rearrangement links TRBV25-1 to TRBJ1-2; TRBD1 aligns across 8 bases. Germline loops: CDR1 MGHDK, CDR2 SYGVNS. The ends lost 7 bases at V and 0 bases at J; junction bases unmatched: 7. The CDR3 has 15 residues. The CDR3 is CASTRGQGPNYGYTF. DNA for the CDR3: TGTGCCAGCACTAGAGGACAGGGTCCTAACTATGGCTACACCTTC.

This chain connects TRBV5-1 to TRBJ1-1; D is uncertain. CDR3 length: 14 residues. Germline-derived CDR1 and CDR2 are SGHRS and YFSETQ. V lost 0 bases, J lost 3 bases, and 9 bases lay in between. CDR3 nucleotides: TGCGCCAGCAGCTTGGAACATCCCGACACTGAAGCTTTCTTT. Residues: CASSLEHPDTEAFF.

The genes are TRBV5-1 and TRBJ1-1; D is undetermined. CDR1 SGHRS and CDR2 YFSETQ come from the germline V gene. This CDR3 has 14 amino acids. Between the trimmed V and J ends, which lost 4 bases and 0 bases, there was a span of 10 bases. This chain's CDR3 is CASSPQTVNTEAFF. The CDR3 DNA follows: TGCGCCAGCAGCCCCCAGACGGTGAACACTGAAGCTTTCTTT.

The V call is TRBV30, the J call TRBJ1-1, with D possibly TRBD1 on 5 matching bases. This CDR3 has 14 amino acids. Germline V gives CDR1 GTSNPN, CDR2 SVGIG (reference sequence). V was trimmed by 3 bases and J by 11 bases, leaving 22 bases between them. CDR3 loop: CAWSVGTVPKGAFF. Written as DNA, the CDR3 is TGTGCCTGGAGCGTGGGGACCGTCCCTAAGGGGGCTTTCTTT.

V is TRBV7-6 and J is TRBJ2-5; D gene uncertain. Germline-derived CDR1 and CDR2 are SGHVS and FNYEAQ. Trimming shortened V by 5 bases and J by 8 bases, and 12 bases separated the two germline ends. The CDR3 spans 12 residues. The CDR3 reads CASSHSGETQYF. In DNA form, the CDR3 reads TGTGCCAGCAGCCACTCGGGTGAAACCCAGTACTTC.

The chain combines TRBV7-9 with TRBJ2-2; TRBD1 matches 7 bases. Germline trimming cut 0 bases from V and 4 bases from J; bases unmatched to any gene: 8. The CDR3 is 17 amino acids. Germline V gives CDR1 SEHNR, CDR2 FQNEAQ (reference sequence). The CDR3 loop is CASSLADTGAATGELFF. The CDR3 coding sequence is TGTGCCAGCAGCTTAGCCGACACAGGGGCAGCCACCGGGGAGCTGTTTTTT.

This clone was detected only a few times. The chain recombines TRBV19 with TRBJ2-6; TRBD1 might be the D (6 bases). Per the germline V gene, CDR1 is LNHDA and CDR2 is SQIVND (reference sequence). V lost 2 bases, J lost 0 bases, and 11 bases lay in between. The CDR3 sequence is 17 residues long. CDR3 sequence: CASSIPRDTSGANVLTF. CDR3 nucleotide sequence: TGTGCCAGTAGTATACCCCGGGACACCTCTGGGGCCAACGTCCTGACTTTC.

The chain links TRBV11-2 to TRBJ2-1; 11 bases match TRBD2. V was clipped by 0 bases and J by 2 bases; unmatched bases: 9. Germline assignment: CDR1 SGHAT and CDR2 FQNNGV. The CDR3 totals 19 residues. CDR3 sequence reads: CASSLDKGKGLAAYNEQFF. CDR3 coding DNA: TGTGCCAGCAGCTTAGATAAGGGGAAGGGACTAGCGGCCTACAATGAGCAGTTCTTC.

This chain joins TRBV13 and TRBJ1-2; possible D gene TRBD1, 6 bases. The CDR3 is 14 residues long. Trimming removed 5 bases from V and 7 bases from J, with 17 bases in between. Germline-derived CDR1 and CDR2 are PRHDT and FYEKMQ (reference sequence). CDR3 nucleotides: TGTGCCAGCAGCACAAAACAGGGAATTCTTGGCTACACCTTC. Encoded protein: CASSTKQGILGYTF. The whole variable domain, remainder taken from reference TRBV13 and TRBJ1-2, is AAGVIQSPRHLIKEKRETATLKCYPIPRHDTVYWYQQGPGQDPQFLISFYEKMQSDKGSIPDRFSAQQFSDYHSELNMSSLELGDSALYFCASSTKQGILGYTFGSGTRLTVV.

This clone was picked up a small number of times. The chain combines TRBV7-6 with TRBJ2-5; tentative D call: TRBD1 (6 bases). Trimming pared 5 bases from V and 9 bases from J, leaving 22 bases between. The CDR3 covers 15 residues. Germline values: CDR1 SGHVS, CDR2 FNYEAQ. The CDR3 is CASSTSTGGLGAQYF. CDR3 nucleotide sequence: TGTGCCAGCAGCACTTCGACAGGAGGCCTAGGGGCCCAGTACTTC.

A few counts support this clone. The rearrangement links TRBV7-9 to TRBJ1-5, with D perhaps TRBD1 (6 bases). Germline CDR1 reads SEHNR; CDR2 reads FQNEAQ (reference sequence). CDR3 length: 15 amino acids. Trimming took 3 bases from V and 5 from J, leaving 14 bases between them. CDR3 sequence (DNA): TGTGCCAGCAGCTTTACAGGGCCTGGGTATCAGCCCCAGCATTTT. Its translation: CASSFTGPGYQPQHF.

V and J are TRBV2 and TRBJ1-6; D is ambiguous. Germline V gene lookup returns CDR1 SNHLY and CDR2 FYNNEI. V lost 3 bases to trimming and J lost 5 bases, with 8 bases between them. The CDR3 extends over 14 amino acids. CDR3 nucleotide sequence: TGTGCCAGCAGTGAGGTCAGCGATAATTCACCCCTCCACTTT. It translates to CASSEVSDNSPLHF.

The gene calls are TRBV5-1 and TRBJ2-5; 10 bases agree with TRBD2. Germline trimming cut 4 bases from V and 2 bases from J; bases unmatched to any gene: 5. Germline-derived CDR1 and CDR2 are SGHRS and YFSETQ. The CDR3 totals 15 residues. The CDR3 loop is CASSVAGGSQETQYF. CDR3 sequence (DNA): TGCGCCAGCAGCGTAGCGGGAGGAAGTCAAGAGACCCAGTACTTC.

CDR3 region: CASSPGRGATGEQFF. The DNA for the CDR3 is TGTGCCAGCAGCCCGGGTCGGGGGGCGACTGGTGAGCAGTTCTTC. This chain joins TRBV5-4 and TRBJ2-1; a possible D gene is TRBD2 (7 bases). V was pared by 4 bases and J by 9 bases, with 20 bases between. Germline V CDR1 and CDR2: SGHNT, YYREEE (reference sequence). The CDR3 extends over 15 amino acids. The full variable domain, in which reference TRBV5-4 and TRBJ2-1 provide the parts outside the CDR3, is ETGVTQSPTHLIKTRGQQVTLRCSSQSGHNTVSWYQQALGQGPQFIFQYYREEENGRGNFPPRFSGLQFPNYSSELNVNALELDDSALYLCASSPGRGATGEQFFGPGTRLTVL.

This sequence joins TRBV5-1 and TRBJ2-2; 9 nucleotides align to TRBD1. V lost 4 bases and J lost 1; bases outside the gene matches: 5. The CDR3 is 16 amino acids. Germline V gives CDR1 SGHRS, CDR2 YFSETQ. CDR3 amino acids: CASSGQGQGNTGELFF. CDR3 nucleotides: TGCGCCAGCAGCGGGCAGGGACAGGGGAACACCGGGGAGCTGTTTTTT.

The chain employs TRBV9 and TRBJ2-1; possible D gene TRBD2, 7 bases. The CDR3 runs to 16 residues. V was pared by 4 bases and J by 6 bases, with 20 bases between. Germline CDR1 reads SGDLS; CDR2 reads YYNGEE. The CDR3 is CASSPNGGGRGNEQFF. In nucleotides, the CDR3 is TGTGCCAGCAGCCCCAACGGAGGGGGGAGGGGCAATGAGCAGTTCTTC.

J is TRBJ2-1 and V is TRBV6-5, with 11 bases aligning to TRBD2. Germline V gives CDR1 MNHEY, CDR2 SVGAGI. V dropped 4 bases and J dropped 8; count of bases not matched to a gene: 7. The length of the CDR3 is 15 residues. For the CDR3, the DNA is TGTGCCAGCAGTTTTGGGACTAGCGGATCGGATGAGCAGTTCTTC. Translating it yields CASSFGTSGSDEQFF.

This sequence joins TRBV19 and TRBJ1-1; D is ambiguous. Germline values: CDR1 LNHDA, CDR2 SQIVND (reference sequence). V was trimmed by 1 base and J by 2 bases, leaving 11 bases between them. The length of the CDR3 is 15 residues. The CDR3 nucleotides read TGTGCCAGTAGTATAGTGGTGGGAGACAACACTGAAGCTTTCTTT. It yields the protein CASSIVVGDNTEAFF.

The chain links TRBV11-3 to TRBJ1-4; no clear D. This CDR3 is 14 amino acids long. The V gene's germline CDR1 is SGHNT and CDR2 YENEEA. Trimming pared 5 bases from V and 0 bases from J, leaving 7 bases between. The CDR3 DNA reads TGTGCCAGCAGCCCGGAGCCAACTAATGAAAAACTGTTTTTT. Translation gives CASSPEPTNEKLFF.

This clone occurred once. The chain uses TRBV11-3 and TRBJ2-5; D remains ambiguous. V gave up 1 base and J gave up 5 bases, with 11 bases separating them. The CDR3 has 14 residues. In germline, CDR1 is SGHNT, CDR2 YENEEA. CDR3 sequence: CASSLGSGFETQYF. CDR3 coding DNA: TGTGCCAGCAGCTTAGGGTCGGGCTTTGAGACCCAGTACTTC.

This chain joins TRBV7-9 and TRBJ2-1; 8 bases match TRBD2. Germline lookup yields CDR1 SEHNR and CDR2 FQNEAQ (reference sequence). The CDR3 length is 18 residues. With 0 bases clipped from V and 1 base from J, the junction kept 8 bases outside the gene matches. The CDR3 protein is CASSLAPPGGPSYNEQFF. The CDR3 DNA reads TGTGCCAGCAGCTTAGCGCCCCCGGGAGGGCCATCCTACAATGAGCAGTTCTTC.

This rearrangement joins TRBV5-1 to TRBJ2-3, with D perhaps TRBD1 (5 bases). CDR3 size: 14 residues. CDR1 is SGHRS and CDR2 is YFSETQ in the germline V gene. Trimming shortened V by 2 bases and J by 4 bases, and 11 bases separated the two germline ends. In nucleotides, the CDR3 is TGCGCCAGCAGCTTAGGGCAGGGTGCAGATACGCAGTATTTT. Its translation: CASSLGQGADTQYF.

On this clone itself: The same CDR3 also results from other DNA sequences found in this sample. The CDR3 coding sequence is TGTGCCAGCAGTGGGGGGCAATGGGAGCCCCAGCATTTT. Translating it yields CASSGGQWEPQHF. V is TRBV28 and J is TRBJ1-5; D might be TRBD1 (6 bases). Trimming left V 5 bases short and J 8 bases short, with 13 bases between. CDR3 length: 13 amino acids. Germline V gives CDR1 MDHEN, CDR2 SYDVKM.

The CDR3 coding sequence is TGCAGTGCTAGGACAGTCTTTGGCTACACCTTC. Encoded protein: CSARTVFGYTF. The V call is TRBV20-1, the J call TRBJ1-2; a weak D match, TRBD1 (5 bases). CDR1 and CDR2 (germline): DFQATT, SNEGSKA (reference sequence). V was cut by 3 bases and J by 7 bases, with 9 bases left in between. The CDR3 consists of 11 residues.

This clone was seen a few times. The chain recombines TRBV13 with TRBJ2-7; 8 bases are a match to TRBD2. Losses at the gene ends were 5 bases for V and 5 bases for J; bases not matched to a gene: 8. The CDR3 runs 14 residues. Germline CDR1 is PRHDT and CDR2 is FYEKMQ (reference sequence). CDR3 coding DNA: TGTGCCAGCAGCCCCCCGGGGCGGGAGGACGAGCAGTACTTC. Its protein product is CASSPPGREDEQYF.

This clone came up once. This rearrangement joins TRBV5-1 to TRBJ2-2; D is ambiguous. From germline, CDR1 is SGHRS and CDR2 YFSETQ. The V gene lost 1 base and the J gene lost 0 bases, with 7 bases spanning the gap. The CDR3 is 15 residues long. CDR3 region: CASSLMTANTGELFF. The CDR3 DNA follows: TGCGCCAGCAGCTTGATGACCGCGAACACCGGGGAGCTGTTTTTT.

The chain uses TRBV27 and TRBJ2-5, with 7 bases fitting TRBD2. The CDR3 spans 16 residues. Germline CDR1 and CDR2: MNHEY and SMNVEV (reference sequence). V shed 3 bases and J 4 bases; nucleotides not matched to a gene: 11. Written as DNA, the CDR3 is TGTGCCAGCAGTTTCCCCCTGGGGGGGAAACGAGAGACCCAGTACTTC. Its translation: CASSFPLGGKRETQYF.

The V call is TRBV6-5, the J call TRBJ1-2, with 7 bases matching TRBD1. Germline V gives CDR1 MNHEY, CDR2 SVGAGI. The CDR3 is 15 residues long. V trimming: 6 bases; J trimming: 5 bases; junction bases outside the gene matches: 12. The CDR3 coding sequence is TGTGCCAGCAGGGACCTAGGGGGCAATAGATATGGCTACACCTTC. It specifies CASRDLGGNRYGYTF.

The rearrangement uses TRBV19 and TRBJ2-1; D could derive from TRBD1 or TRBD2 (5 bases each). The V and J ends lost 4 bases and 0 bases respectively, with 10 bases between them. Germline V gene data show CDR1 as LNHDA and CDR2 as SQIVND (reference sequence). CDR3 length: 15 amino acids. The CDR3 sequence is CASSTTDYSYNEQFF. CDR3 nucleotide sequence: TGTGCCAGTAGTACGACAGACTACTCCTACAATGAGCAGTTCTTC.

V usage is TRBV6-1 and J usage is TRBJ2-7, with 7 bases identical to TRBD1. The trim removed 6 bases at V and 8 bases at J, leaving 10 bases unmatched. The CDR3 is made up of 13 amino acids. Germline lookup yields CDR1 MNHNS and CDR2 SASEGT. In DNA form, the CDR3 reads TGTGCCAGCAGCATCACAGGGGCCTTAAAGCAGTACGTC. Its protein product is CASSITGALKQYV.

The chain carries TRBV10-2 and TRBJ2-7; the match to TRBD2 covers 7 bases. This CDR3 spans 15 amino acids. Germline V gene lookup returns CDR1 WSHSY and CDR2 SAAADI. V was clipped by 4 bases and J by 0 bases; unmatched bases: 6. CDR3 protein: CASSGGLPHSYEQYF. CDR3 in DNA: TGCGCCAGCAGTGGGGGACTACCACACTCCTACGAGCAGTACTTC.